The present TCR beta chain was sequenced within a study of T cells after yellow fever vaccination. Study-level findings and limits: Overlap between CD4 and CD8 compartments was detected for a small share of clonotypes.

The CDR3 extends over 12 amino acids. Trimming shortened V by 10 bases and J by 3 bases, and 12 bases separated the two germline ends. Germline V gene data show CDR1 as SNHLY and CDR2 as FYNNEI. Remarks on this clonotype: Its matching antigen is unknown.

TCRdb re-called the 5' RACE reads with MiXCR, one entry per CDR3 protein. The table records approximately 170,000 distinct CDR3 sequences, roughly 11% of them present only once. The V call is TRBV2, the J call TRBJ1-2; D is uncertain. The sequenced sample was CD8+ T cells sorted from PBMCs, obtained 15 days after the yellow fever booster vaccination. This receptor was identified in a man between 18 and 29 years old who received the YFV17D yellow fever vaccine. As DNA, the CDR3 is TGTGCCATCACCGACCGTCACTATGGCTACACCTTC. This sequence encodes CAITDRHYGYTF.